This T cell receptor beta chain was identified during a study of spatial heterogeneity in lung cancer (dated by TCRdb to the late 2010s). For the wider study: More beta-chain than alpha-chain transcripts were consistently detected, likely reflecting higher beta-chain transcript abundance. In non-small cell lung cancer, the study quantitatively compared TCR alpha and beta repertoires across several tumor regions, matched nontumor lung, and blood. In the raw uncorrected reads, each unique combination of TCR and UMI appeared more than ten times on average. A strong correlation was found between TCR transcript counts in tumor regions and a T cell transcriptional module score from matched bulk RNA-seq. Nonsynonymous mutation counts, determined by whole-exome sequencing of tumor tissue, were related to TCR repertoire features. At surgery, over 200 tumor regions, approximately 64 matched nontumor lung samples and 56 PBMC samples were TCR-sequenced for both alpha and beta chains.

The time point label, as the study defines it: sample taken at primary tumor resection. Samples were obtained from 65 to 90 patients with early-stage, untreated non-small cell lung cancer from the lung TRACERx cohort. Whole RNA extracted from tumor and nontumor lung tissue, or from cryopreserved PBMC samples, was used for TCR sequencing without cell sorting. Only patients for whom sufficient RNA was available from at least two tumor regions were selected for TCR sequencing. Before being selected, tumor and adjacent nontumor lung specimens were reviewed by a lung pathologist. The library was obtained by 5' RACE. The sample was run on a NextSeq 500. To allow correction of PCR and sequencing errors, the TCR library protocol tagged every TCR cDNA molecule with a unique molecular identifier. The paper's data handling went like this. Decombinator tools were used for TCR identification, UMI-based error correction and CDR3 extraction. Expanded TCRs were defined as those above a frequency of 2 per 1,000, corresponding to the top 1% of the tumor frequency distribution. Expanded tumor TCRs were classed as regional if statistically deemed absent (corrected P<0.05) from at least one tumor region, otherwise ubiquitous. Renyi diversity was calculated using the R vegan package after each repertoire was subsampled 100 times to 5,000 TCRs. CDR3 similarity networks were built from amino acid triplet string-kernel similarity, with CDR3s being connected when pairwise similarity was above 0.82. TCRdb applied fastp at Q25 and MiXCR to the public reads, then kept only in-frame beta chains. Each entry is one CDR3 protein sequence, shown with its most common DNA and genes. The V and J calls reflect TCRdb's pipeline rather than the authors' work. This sample has around 12,000 distinct CDR3 sequences in its table, and about 5.6% of those were observed once. The ten largest account for around 10% of the sample.

This clonotype was recorded many times. Its antigen is unknown. No much larger clonotype is one base removed from it; base qualities were not supplied. The paper's findings and limits, for the study overall: The count of ubiquitous expanded TCRs correlated with the count of ubiquitous nonsynonymous mutations, and the count of regional expanded TCRs correlated with the count of regional nonsynonymous mutations. Additional single-cell paired TCR alpha and beta sequencing was considered necessary to confirm, at a functional level, the hypothesis that regional TCRs recognize regional mutations. The tumor nonsynonymous mutation count correlated with the number of expanded intratumoral alpha and beta TCRs. Estimated TCR-seq coverage of tumor T cells was only around 7.1% for alpha chains and approximately 12% for beta chains.

V trim: 1 base; J trim: 7 bases; unmatched bases: 5. From its cysteine to its phenylalanine, the CDR3 spans 15 amino acids. Only the CDR3 part of the read is kept: 45 bases, read in frame from the first base. CDR1 SGHNT and CDR2 YYREEE were looked up in the germline V gene (reference sequence). Sequencing used lung tumor tissue, obtained at surgery. The rearranged segments are TRBV5-4 and TRBJ2-2; TRBD2 matches 9 bases in the middle. The receptor's source is a female donor with early-stage non-small cell lung cancer. CDR3 region: CASSLRASGIGELFF. Here is the DNA: TGTGCCAGCAGCTTGAGGGCTAGCGGGATCGGGGAGCTGTTTTTT. Reference TRBV5-4 and TRBJ2-2 genes cover what lies past the CDR3, so the full variable domain is ETGVTQSPTHLIKTRGQQVTLRCSSQSGHNTVSWYQQALGQGPQFIFQYYREEENGRGNFPPRFSGLQFPNYSSELNVNALELDDSALYLCASSLRASGIGELFFGEGSRLTVL.